Detailed here is one T cell receptor beta chain. Its target is not known. This specimen belongs to a study of a mutant IDH1 vaccine in newly diagnosed glioma. About the study: Following radiotherapy alone, or alongside temozolomide cycles, vaccination was started after an interval of 4-6 weeks. Treatment recipients were about 60% male and around 40% female, and their mean age was roughly 40 years. Week 35 brought visit V12, which was followed by visit V13 at week 47.

General study results and limits: Immune responses induced by the vaccine were seen in about 93% of patients, spanning multiple MHC alleles.

V was pared by 4 bases and J by 5 bases, with 16 bases between. The germline gives CDR1 SGHKS, CDR2 YYEKEE (reference sequence). The CDR3 is 16 residues long. TCRdb's table, derived via immunoSEQ multiplex PCR, lists solely in-frame clones and lacks some. The sample shows around 60,000 clones, roughly 79% of them seen only once. Time point defined: week 35, safety follow-up. In every dose of vaccine, 300 ug of mutant IDH1 20-mer peptide was given alongside topical imiquimod. The chain combines TRBV5-5 with TRBJ1-6, with D possibly matching TRBD1 (5 bases). This TCR was recovered from a man between 40 and 49 years old with glioma. The material sequenced was PBMCs, taken from a glioma patient whose treatment included an IDH1 peptide vaccine. The CDR3 loop reads CASSRLQGSHNSPLHF. In DNA, the CDR3 is TGTGCCAGCAGCCGGCTGCAGGGATCGCATAATTCACCCCTCCACTTT.